The next 10 T cell receptor beta chains were all read from a single sample in a study of control samples from healthy donors and cancer patients. Sequenced by immunoSEQ multiplex PCR; TCRdb stores in-frame clones only, minus some. The sample lists about 130,000 clones, over 90% occurring once. The specimen was PBMCs. The source of these receptors is a man aged 55 to 70 with colorectal cancer.

The genes are TRBV5-1 and TRBJ2-2; 7 bases fit TRBD1. Losses at the gene ends were 0 bases for V and 2 bases for J; bases not matched to a gene: 13. Germline CDR1 and CDR2: SGHRS and YFSETQ. The CDR3 runs 19 residues. CDR3: CASSLVALRTGDNTGELFF. The CDR3 DNA reads TGCGCCAGCAGCTTGGTGGCCTTACGGACAGGTGATAACACCGGGGAGCTGTTTTTT. Filled out from reference TRBV5-1 and TRBJ2-2, the complete variable domain reads KAGVTQTPRYLIKTRGQQVTLSCSPISGHRSVSWYQQTPGQGLQFLFEYFSETQRNKGNFPGRFSGRQFSNSRSEMNVSTLELGDSALYLCASSLVALRTGDNTGELFFGEGSRLTVL.

CDR3 sequence: CASSYINQPQHF. CDR3 nucleotides: TGTGCCAGCAGTTACATCAATCAGCCCCAGCATTTT. The chain uses TRBV6-5 and TRBJ1-5; D not certain. The CDR3 is made up of 12 amino acids. Trimming stripped 2 bases from V and 3 bases from J, with 2 bases between. Germline V lookup: CDR1 MNHEY, CDR2 SVGAGI.

On this clone: The same CDR3 also results from other DNA sequences found in this sample. The V call is TRBV5-6, the J call TRBJ1-5, with D tentatively TRBD1 (6 bases). With 4 bases removed from V and 1 base from J, the gap between germline ends came to 9 bases. Germline V gene sequence: CDR1 SGHDT, CDR2 YYEEEE. This CDR3 region has 14 residues. The CDR3 nucleotides read TGTGCCAGCAGCCTCGGGACAAGCAATCAGCCCCAGCATTTT. Its protein product is CASSLGTSNQPQHF.

With regard to this clone: One junction end disagrees with the germline gene, perhaps due to a read error. J is TRBJ2-7 and V is TRBV6-4; 9 nucleotides agree with TRBD2. Germline CDR1 is MRHNA and CDR2 is SNTAGT. The CDR3 extends over 12 amino acids. The CDR3 DNA reads as TGTGCCAGCAGTGAGCCCAGCGGGGGGCGTTTCTTC. This encodes CASSEPSGGRFF.

The J gene is TRBJ2-1, the V gene TRBV20-1; a weak D match, TRBD1 (5 bases). The CDR3 is made up of 12 amino acids. Per germline, CDR1 DFQATT and CDR2 SNEGSKA (reference sequence). The V and J ends lost 3 bases and 5 bases respectively, with 8 bases between them. The CDR3 region has the DNA TGCAGTGCTAGTGTACAGGACAATGAGCAGTTCTTC. This gives the protein CSASVQDNEQFF.

The chain couples TRBV10-2 to TRBJ2-5, with D possibly TRBD1 on 5 matching bases. The CDR3 has 16 residues. Trimming removed 0 bases from V and 2 bases from J, with 13 bases in between. Germline V gives CDR1 WSHSY, CDR2 SAAADI. The CDR3, as DNA: TGCGCCAGCAGTGAGTCGATAGCCCAGGGACAAGAGACCCAGTACTTC. Translation gives CASSESIAQGQETQYF.

The chain uses TRBV7-6 and TRBJ2-5; 8 bases are shared with TRBD1. The CDR3 sequence is 13 residues long. The germline gives CDR1 SGHVS, CDR2 FNYEAQ. V gave up 5 bases and J gave up 5 bases; unmatched junction bases: 4. As DNA, the CDR3 is TGTGCCAGCAGCCCACAGGGGGACGAGACCCAGTACTTC. It yields the protein CASSPQGDETQYF.

This clone was detected once. The chain combines TRBV28 with TRBJ2-2; weak D call: TRBD1 (6 bases). The CDR3 contains 14 residues. Germline values: CDR1 MDHEN, CDR2 SYDVKM. V gave up 6 bases and J gave up 4 bases, with 12 bases separating them. The CDR3 DNA is TGTGCCAGCAGCACACAGGGTAGCACCGGGGAGCTGTTTTTT. This sequence encodes CASSTQGSTGELFF.

The chain joins TRBV7-9 to TRBJ2-2, with 8 bases fitting TRBD2. CDR3 length: 15 residues. The ends lost 5 bases at V and 7 bases at J; junction bases unmatched: 9. Looked up from germline, CDR1 is SEHNR and CDR2 is FQNEAQ (reference sequence). CDR3 sequence reads: CASSQPGGSGGELFF. In DNA form, the CDR3 reads TGTGCCAGCAGCCAGCCGGGGGGGTCTGGCGGGGAGCTGTTTTTT.

This clone was observed a few times. The genes are TRBV6-5 and TRBJ2-5; 10 positions match TRBD2. J gave up 0 bases and V 7 bases, and 5 bases lay outside the gene matches. Looked up from germline, CDR1 is MNHEY and CDR2 is SVGAGI. The CDR3 covers 15 residues. The CDR3 DNA follows: TGTGCCAGCACCCTTACTAGCGGGGACCAAGAGACCCAGTACTTC. This gives the protein CASTLTSGDQETQYF.